This TCR beta chain comes out of a study of cytomegalovirus exposure and HLA in healthy donors (dated by TCRdb to the late 2010s). As for the study more broadly: The roughly 700 repertoires of the first cohort and the 95 to 150 validation repertoires were produced on the same platform, according to a later analysis. The study was designed to test whether signatures of past pathogen exposure could be identified by cataloging public T cell receptors. In addition to the first cohort of 666 subjects, a separate validation cohort of 120 different subjects was used. To predict cytomegalovirus infection status, the study combined high-throughput TCR immunosequencing, statistical association of individual TCRs with disease status, and machine learning.

General findings and caveats noted by the study authors: Across donors, most TCR sequences were observed very rarely, whereas some public TCRs were present in many individuals. A later analysis lacked HLA typing for the validation cohort, so it scored co-occurrence in that cohort across all 110 or so repertoires. It was suggested by the authors that the approach could potentially be generalized to other disease states and immunological phenotypes. The classifier was reported to diagnose cytomegalovirus status with high specificity and sensitivity in both the original cohort and the validation cohort. Of the cluster scores, about 94% were above 0 in a later analysis, which found that TCRs clustered in the first cohort also tended to co-occur in the approximately 120 validation repertoires. In the study, about 150 TCR beta chains were listed as associated with cytomegalovirus. A few of the identified cytomegalovirus-associated TCR beta chains were confirmed in vitro to be specific for cytomegalovirus antigens.

The donors were included in the validation cohort of approximately 130 subjects, a group kept apart from the 666-subject first cohort. Libraries were prepared through the immunoSEQ multiplex PCR assay. Under the source paper's analysis protocol: A statistical classification framework was developed to diagnose cytomegalovirus status using the catalog of TCR beta chain sequences. Held by TCRdb, this immuneACCESS table contains in-frame sequences only and omits some clones. Under half of the omission traces to an unresolved V gene where checked; the cause of the rest is unknown. V and J calls and clone size come straight from that table; D and trimming were deduced from the DNA. The sample records roughly 65,000 clones, 94% of which are singletons. About 4.4% of the sample comes from the top ten. From the cysteine through the phenylalanine, the CDR3 covers 16 amino acids. The DNA shown is the 48-base CDR3, in frame from base 1. CDR1 SQVTM and CDR2 ANQGSEA were looked up in the germline V gene. V ends up 2 bases short and J 7 bases short, with an unmatched junction base count of 11.

On this clone: Its antigen target is currently unknown. Per-nucleotide qualities are absent, and no much larger clonotype sits a single base away.

The V and J segments used are TRBV29-1 and TRBJ1-2; 12 central nucleotides agree with TRBD1. The sequenced sample consisted of PBMCs. This clonotype was sampled from a man in his late teens or twenties in good health and CMV-seropositive. The CDR3 protein: CSVEPPSGQGASGYTF. The DNA reads as follows: TGCAGCGTTGAACCGCCCTCGGGACAGGGGGCTAGTGGCTACACCTTC. Reference TRBV29-1 and TRBJ1-2 genes cover what lies past the CDR3, so the full variable domain is SAVISQKPSRDICQRGTSLTIQCQVDSQVTMMFWYRQQPGQSLTLIATANQGSEATYESGFVIDKFPISRPNLTFSTLTVSNMSPEDSSIYLCSVEPPSGQGASGYTFGSGTRLTVV.